The source of this TCR beta chain is a study of T-cell reconstitution after alpha-beta-depleted transplantation in children. The study, taken as a whole, reports: Alpha-beta T cells present about two months after transplant were reported to originate from several hundred expanded graft clones. When one year had passed after transplant, most T-cell counts and diversity came from newly produced T cells.

TCRbeta library construction was performed incorporating unique molecular identifiers. TCRdb reanalysed the PCR reads using MiXCR and keeps one entry per CDR3 protein. The table lists 190,000 or so distinct CDR3 sequences, 6.3% of them singletons. This clonotype was counted at least ten times. Its specificity is unknown. CDR3 length equals 17 residues. Germline lookup yields CDR1 SGHRS and CDR2 YFSETQ. J was trimmed by 7 bases and V by 4 bases; bases with no gene match: 15. J is TRBJ2-7 and V is TRBV5-1; 12 nucleotides agree with TRBD2. This clonotype originated in a girl under three years old with combined immunodeficiency, due to receive a stem cell transplant. Specimen: PBMCs, collected before TCRalphabeta/CD19-depleted stem cell transplant. The CDR3 here is CASSTGLAGTVVIEQYF. The CDR3, as DNA: TGCGCCAGCAGCACGGGACTAGCGGGTACGGTCGTGATTGAGCAGTACTTC.